The rows below give T cell receptor beta chains drawn from one sample of a study of T cells after posttransplantation cyclophosphamide. Measured with immunoSEQ multiplex PCR; TCRdb has only the in-frame clones, and not every one. The sample is made up of about 40,000 clones, none counted only once. The sample was PBMCs. These receptors were obtained from a woman between 45 and 60 years old in good health and a related stem cell transplant donor. CDR3s include the opening cysteine and the closing phenylalanine or tryptophan. The D gene is left open where the match is weak. Sizes are listed as once, few or many counts, or a class when the clone is expanded.

V	J	size	D	DNA	CDR3
TRBV19	TRBJ2-3	many	TRBD1	TGTGCCAGTAGTAATGGACAGGGGATATCTGATACGCAGTATTTT	CASSNGQGISDTQYF
TRBV7-3	TRBJ1-6	many	NA	TGTGCCAGCAGCTTAGGGTCAGGGGATAATTCACCCCTCCACTTT	CASSLGSGDNSPLHF
TRBV5-1	TRBJ1-1	many	NA	TGCGCCAGCAGCTTGCCGCGGGGAGGCCCCACTATGAACACTGAAGCTTTCTTT	CASSLPRGGPTMNTEAFF
TRBV4-2	TRBJ1-4	many	NA	TGTGCCAGCAGCCGCGGTGAAGGCGAAACTAATGAAAAACTGTTTTTT	CASSRGEGETNEKLFF
TRBV7-3	TRBJ1-5	many	NA	TGTGCCAGCAGCCCAAGGTCGGAGCTGTATAGCAATCAGCCCCAGCATTTT	CASSPRSELYSNQPQHF
TRBV5-1	TRBJ1-2	many	NA	TGCGCCAGCAGCCCGGGGGGGTTTGGCTACACCTTC	CASSPGGFGYTF
TRBV4-3	TRBJ1-1	many	NA	TGCGCCAGCAGCCATCTTGAGGGGGATTGGAATGAAGCTTTCTTT	CASSHLEGDWNEAFF
TRBV9	TRBJ2-3	many	NA	TGTGCCAGCAGCCGCCTAGAGACAGATACGCAGTATTTT	CASSRLETDTQYF
TRBV7-8	TRBJ1-2	many	TRBD1	TGTGCCAGCAGCCGCCTTTCCCGGGACAGGGCTTTTAACTATGGCTACACCTTC	CASSRLSRDRAFNYGYTF
TRBV6-5	TRBJ1-6	many	NA	TGTGCCAGCAGTTACTCGCTAGACAGGTTCAATTCACCCCTCCACTTT	CASSYSLDRFNSPLHF
TRBV5-4	TRBJ2-7	many	TRBD1	TGTGCCAGCAGCTCCGACAGGGGATACTCCTACGAGCAGTACTTC	CASSSDRGYSYEQYF
TRBV28	TRBJ2-7	few	TRBD2	TGTGCCAGCAGTCCCTGGGAGGGCATGGGGCCCTACGAGCAGTACTTC	CASSPWEGMGPYEQYF
TRBV18	TRBJ2-5	many	TRBD2	TGTGCCAGCTCACCACCGGGCGGGGGGCAAGAGACCCAGTACTTC	CASSPPGGGQETQYF
TRBV6-1	TRBJ2-7	many	NA	TGTGCCAGCAGTGAAGACAGGATATTCCTCCCCGAGCAGTACTTC	CASSEDRIFLPEQYF
TRBV5-6	TRBJ2-5	many	TRBD2	TGTGCCAGCAGCGCGGGAGGGGGGCAAGAGACCCAGTACTTC	CASSAGGGQETQYF
TRBV7-3	TRBJ2-5	many	NA	TGTGCCAGCAGCGGAAGGGGGTTGGAGACCCAGTACTTC	CASSGRGLETQYF
TRBV9	TRBJ1-1	many	TRBD1	TGTGCCAGCAGCGTAGCGGCAGGGGGCTGGAACACTGAAGCTTTCTTT	CASSVAAGGWNTEAFF
TRBV19	TRBJ2-7	many	NA	TGTGCCAGTAGTATAGCCGGGGGCTACGAGCAGTACTTC	CASSIAGGYEQYF
TRBV15	TRBJ2-7	few	TRBD1	TGTGCCACCAGCAGAGATCAGGGGGCCTACGAGCAGTACTTC	CATSRDQGAYEQYF
TRBV2	TRBJ1-4	many	TRBD1	TGTGCCACCGAACGGGACAGGAACGAAAAACTGTTTTTT	CATERDRNEKLFF
TRBV21-1	TRBJ2-7	many	NA	TGTGCCCTCAAAACCGGGGGACGCTACGAGCAGTACTTC	CALKTGGRYEQYF
TRBV7-3	TRBJ1-1	many	NA	TGTGCCAGCAGCTTAAGCGCGGTGACGAACACTGAAGCTTTCTTT	CASSLSAVTNTEAFF